This T cell receptor beta chain was sequenced in a study of blood T cell repertoires in COVID-19. About the study: Samples representing acute and convalescent COVID-19 were sourced from the United States, Italy and Spain. T cells, B-cell-depleted T cells, or PBMCs provided the cDNA or gDNA that served as material.

After removal of 4 bases from V and 9 bases from J, the junction contained 8 bases not matched to a gene. Per germline, CDR1 KGHDR and CDR2 SFDVKD. The CDR3 loop spans 16 amino acids. Per the authors' pipeline: Amplifying reference gene primers gave estimates of nucleated cell counts. The protocol was immunoSEQ multiplex PCR, while the TCRdb copy is restricted to in-frame clones and leaves out a portion. V, J and clone size reflect that table, while D and trimming were determined from the DNA. The sample lists roughly 71,000 clones; approximately 82% were seen once. The chain employs TRBV24-1 and TRBJ2-3; 14 bases align to TRBD2. The receptor was isolated from a woman older than 75 with acute or convalescent COVID-19. Sequencing used peripheral blood. The CDR3 nucleotides read TGTGCCACCAGTGAACCCGGGACTAGCGGGAGTTCGACGCAGTATTTT. Encoded protein: CATSEPGTSGSSTQYF.